This T cell receptor (beta chain) was profiled in a study of blood T cells in healthy people across ages. The CDR3 totals 16 residues. Looked up from germline, CDR1 is MNHNS and CDR2 is SASEGT. V dropped 6 bases and J dropped 7; count of bases not matched to a gene: 14. This clonotype was detected once. Then a second PCR, running roughly 6 to 11 cycles, was carried out with a sample-barcoded 5' primer and a J-beta primer mix. One entry per CDR3 protein results from TCRdb running MiXCR on the 5' RACE reads. The sample holds hundreds of thousands of distinct CDR3 sequences, roughly a quarter seen once. Isolating PBMCs gave at least 7 million of these cells per sample.

The receptor's source is a woman in her 70s in good health. The material sequenced was blood. The V and J genes are TRBV6-1 and TRBJ1-5; 8 bases line up with TRBD1. CDR3 loop: CASRAASGGTFQPQHF. The CDR3 DNA sequence: TGTGCCAGCAGGGCCGCTTCAGGGGGCACTTTCCAGCCCCAGCATTTT.